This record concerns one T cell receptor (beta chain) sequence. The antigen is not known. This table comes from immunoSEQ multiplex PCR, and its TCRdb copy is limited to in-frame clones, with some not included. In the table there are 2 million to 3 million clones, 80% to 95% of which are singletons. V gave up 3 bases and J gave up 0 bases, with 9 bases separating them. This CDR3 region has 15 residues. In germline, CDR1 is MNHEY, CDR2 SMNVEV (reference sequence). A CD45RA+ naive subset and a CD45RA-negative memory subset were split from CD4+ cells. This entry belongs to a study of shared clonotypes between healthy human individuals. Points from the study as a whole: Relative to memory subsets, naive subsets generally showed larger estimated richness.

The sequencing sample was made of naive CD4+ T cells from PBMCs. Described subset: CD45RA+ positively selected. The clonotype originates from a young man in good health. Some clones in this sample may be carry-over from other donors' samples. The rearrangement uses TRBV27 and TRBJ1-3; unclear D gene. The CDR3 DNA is TGTGCCAGCAGTTTCAATGGAGCCTCTGGAAACACCATATATTTT. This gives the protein CASSFNGASGNTIYF.